This entry is about one T cell receptor (beta chain). These data belong to a study of blood T cells in healthy people across ages. It was with a sample-barcoded 5' primer and a J-beta primer mix that a second PCR of roughly 7 to 12 cycles was run. TCRdb reprocessed the 5' RACE reads with MiXCR, giving one entry per CDR3 protein. The sample carries approximately 850,000 distinct CDR3 sequences, approximately 44% recorded once. The clonotype originates from a man aged 55 to 70 in good health. Sequencing was carried out using blood.

In DNA form, the CDR3 reads TGTGCCATCTGGGACAGGAGCACCGGGGAGCTGTTTTTT. Protein product: CAIWDRSTGELFF. This chain connects TRBV10-3 to TRBJ2-2; 8 nucleotides line up with TRBD1. With 8 bases clipped from V and 4 bases from J, the junction kept 3 bases outside the gene matches. CDR3 size: 13 residues. Germline CDR1 is ENHRY and CDR2 is SYGVKD.